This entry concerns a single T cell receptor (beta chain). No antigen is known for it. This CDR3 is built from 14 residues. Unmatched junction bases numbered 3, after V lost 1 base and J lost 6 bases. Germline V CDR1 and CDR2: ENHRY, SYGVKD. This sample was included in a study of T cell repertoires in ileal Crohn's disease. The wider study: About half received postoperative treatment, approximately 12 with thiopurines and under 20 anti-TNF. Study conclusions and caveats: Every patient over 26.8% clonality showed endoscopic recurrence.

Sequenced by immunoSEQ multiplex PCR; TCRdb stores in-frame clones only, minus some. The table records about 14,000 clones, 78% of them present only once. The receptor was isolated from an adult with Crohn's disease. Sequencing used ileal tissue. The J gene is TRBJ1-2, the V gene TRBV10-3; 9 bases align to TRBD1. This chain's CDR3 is CAISEWTGVDGYTF. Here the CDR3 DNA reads TGTGCCATCAGTGAGTGGACAGGGGTGGATGGCTACACCTTC.